Reported below is one TCR beta chain. The sample is drawn from a study of blood T cell repertoires in COVID-19. Whole-study context: Whether acute or convalescent, the COVID-19 samples came from the United States, Italy and Spain.

The germline CDR1 and CDR2 sequences are SQVTM and ANQGSEA. V was cut by 4 bases and J by 4 bases, with 10 bases left in between. The CDR3 is made up of 12 amino acids. Participant-given clinical history determined each cohort assignment. Recovered status in Cohort 3 required two negative PCRs, clearance, or symptom resolution. As originally analysed: Amplification with reference gene primers provided the estimates of nucleated cell counts. Clones were read by immunoSEQ multiplex PCR, and TCRdb kept only the in-frame ones, dropping some. That table furnishes V, J and clone size, whereas the DNA furnished D and trimming. The data contain about 220,000 clones, over 65% of them singletons.

The rearrangement joins TRBV29-1 to TRBJ1-2; D call uncertain. The sequence was collected from a woman aged 55-75 years who had recovered from COVID-19. Sequenced material: PBMCs or T cells enriched from blood (not recorded which). The CDR3 DNA follows: TGCAGCGTTGCTATGGAGGGCTATGGCTACACCTTC. Its protein product is CSVAMEGYGYTF.